Listed below are T cell receptor beta chains from one sample, sequenced in a study of T cell repertoires in cytomegalovirus infection. TCRdb reprocessed the reads with MiXCR, giving one entry per CDR3 protein. Of roughly 500,000 distinct CDR3 sequences in the sample, approximately 40% were seen once. These TCRs' antigens remain unknown. The input for sequencing was cultured PBMCs, taken from culture after CMV antigen stimulation. These receptors came from a human donor in good health (CMV status not recorded). Some clones in this sample may be carry-over from other donors' samples. The CDR3 runs from the conserved cysteine through the conserved F or W. The D gene is left open where the match is weak.

CDR3 length | J gene | D gene | V gene | CDR3 protein
20 | TRBJ2-1 | TRBD2 | TRBV7-2 | CASSSPGLAGGPGSYNEQFF
14 | TRBJ2-2 | . | TRBV6-2/TRBV6-3 | CASSYSQAPGELFF
19 | TRBJ2-1 | . | TRBV6-6 | CASSYSIGAGKGPYNEQFF
15 | TRBJ1-6 | TRBD1 | TRBV20-1 | CSARTGQGGNSPLHF
15 | TRBJ1-6 | . | TRBV12-3/TRBV12-4 | CASSLRAAGGSPLHF
14 | TRBJ2-4 | . | TRBV11-1 | CASSFVSGKNIQYF
13 | TRBJ1-2 | . | TRBV6-1 | CASGVEGIYGYTF
12 | TRBJ2-4 | . | TRBV7-8 | CASSLDAGVQYF
14 | TRBJ2-2 | TRBD1 | TRBV13 | CASRGQPNTGELFF
14 | TRBJ2-7 | TRBD1 | TRBV5-8 | CASSGTGGFYEQYF
16 | TRBJ1-6 | TRBD1 | TRBV7-2 | CASSLARDSPNSPLHF
14 | TRBJ2-3 | . | TRBV7-2 | CASSPTLMGDTQYF
15 | TRBJ2-1 | . | TRBV7-9 | CASSPSGVSNNEQFF
15 | TRBJ1-5 | . | TRBV20-1 | CSAVRDPKPNQPQHF
16 | TRBJ2-5 | . | TRBV7-9 | CASNTRLGRGQETQYF
15 | TRBJ1-2 | . | TRBV7-8 | CASSLGQTFNYGYTF
17 | TRBJ2-3 | TRBD2 | TRBV20-1 | CSARARGASGFVDTQYF
13 | TRBJ1-6 | . | TRBV7-2 | CASSVHFGSPLHF
12 | TRBJ2-7 | . | TRBV7-2 | CASSSVGYEQYF
14 | TRBJ2-3 | . | TRBV15 | CATSTGRWEVTQYF
11 | TRBJ1-1 | . | TRBV10-2 | CASSSGSEAFF
13 | TRBJ2-7 | . | TRBV7-2 | CASSVGPNDEQYF
17 | TRBJ1-2 | . | TRBV20-1 | CSARVPKQGRANYGYTF
15 | TRBJ2-1 | . | TRBV29-1 | CSGVVTGSSYNEQFF
11 | TRBJ1-3 | . | TRBV12-3/TRBV12-4 | CASTNLNTIYF
14 | TRBJ2-5 | TRBD2 | TRBV12-3/TRBV12-4 | CASSLAGEVETQYF
15 | TRBJ1-2 | . | TRBV7-2 | CASSSYREGNYGYTF
17 | TRBJ2-6 | . | TRBV12-3/TRBV12-4 | CASSSPPGVSGANVLTF
15 | TRBJ1-5 | TRBD1 | TRBV7-2 | CASSLYLDRAQPQHF
15 | TRBJ2-2 | . | TRBV19 | CASTGTWTFTGELFF
15 | TRBJ2-7 | . | TRBV7-2 | CASSLRGPTAYEQYF
15 | TRBJ2-5 | . | TRBV7-2 | CASNPVDRGGETQYF
14 | TRBJ2-3 | TRBD1 | TRBV19 | CASTSTGNTDTQYF
17 | TRBJ1-2 | . | TRBV6-6 | CASSLQPSLAAGHGYTF
16 | TRBJ2-1 | . | TRBV20-1 | CSARVGEARSYNEQFF
13 | TRBJ1-5 | . | TRBV11-2 | CASSLFIGQPQHF
12 | TRBJ2-7 | . | TRBV28 | CASSIKGYEQYF